The TCR beta chain under discussion was sequenced for a study of T cells of healthy individuals. This clonotype was detected many times. The germline CDR1 and CDR2 sequences are SGHDT and YYEEEE. The CDR3 is 15 amino acids. Trimming at V came to 6 bases and at J to 2 bases, leaving 11 bases not matched to a gene. TCRdb reanalysed the 5' RACE reads using MiXCR and keeps one entry per CDR3 protein. The sample lists roughly 76,000 distinct CDR3 sequences; roughly 5.1% were seen once. This chain joins TRBV5-6 and TRBJ2-7, with 7 bases lining up with TRBD1. This TCR came from a female donor in good health. CDR3 sequence reads: CASTQKGAGAYEQYF. The CDR3 DNA sequence: TGTGCCAGCACCCAAAAGGGGGCAGGAGCCTACGAGCAGTACTTC.